These T cell receptor beta chains were read from a single sample in a study of blood T cell repertoires in COVID-19. Produced via immunoSEQ multiplex PCR; TCRdb's table is partial and in-frame only. The sample records 75,000 to 100,000 clones, 75% to 90% being singletons. Sequenced: peripheral blood. The receptors stem from a woman older than 75 with acute or convalescent COVID-19. CDR3s include the opening cysteine and the closing phenylalanine or tryptophan. D genes are given only for firm matches. Rows may omit the clone size; those that give it use once, few, many or a size class.

abundance: NA
v_gene: TRBV24-1
d_gene: NA
j_gene: TRBJ2-5
CDR3aa: CATSNVIQETQYF
CDR3nt: TGTGCCACCAGTAATGTTATCCAAGAGACCCAGTACTTC

abundance: NA
v_gene: TRBV9
d_gene: NA
j_gene: TRBJ1-4
CDR3aa: CASSVSWIGTPNEKLFF
CDR3nt: TGTGCCAGCAGCGTAAGTTGGATCGGGACACCTAATGAAAAACTGTTTTTT

abundance: NA
v_gene: TRBV24-1
d_gene: TRBD1
j_gene: TRBJ2-7
CDR3aa: CATSDPSGTANHEQYF
CDR3nt: TGTGCCACCAGTGATCCCTCCGGGACAGCGAACCACGAGCAGTACTTC

abundance: NA
v_gene: TRBV30
d_gene: NA
j_gene: TRBJ1-1
CDR3aa: CAWSEVRANTEAFF
CDR3nt: TGTGCCTGGAGTGAAGTGAGGGCGAACACTGAAGCTTTCTTT

abundance: NA
v_gene: TRBV11-3
d_gene: TRBD1
j_gene: TRBJ1-4
CDR3aa: CASSSRGPNEKLFF
CDR3nt: TGTGCCAGCAGCTCCAGGGGGCCTAATGAAAAACTGTTTTTT

abundance: NA
v_gene: TRBV24-1
d_gene: TRBD1
j_gene: TRBJ1-5
CDR3aa: CATSGTGTNQPQHF
CDR3nt: TGTGCCACCAGTGGGACAGGAACCAATCAGCCCCAGCATTTT

abundance: NA
v_gene: TRBV7-3
d_gene: NA
j_gene: TRBJ2-7
CDR3aa: CASSLARAGEQYF
CDR3nt: TGTGCCAGCAGCTTAGCCAGGGCTGGGGAGCAGTACTTC

abundance: NA
v_gene: TRBV6-1
d_gene: NA
j_gene: TRBJ1-5
CDR3aa: CASSERGLLPYSNQPQHF
CDR3nt: TGTGCCAGCAGTGAACGGGGGTTACTACCCTATAGCAATCAGCCCCAGCATTTT

abundance: NA
v_gene: TRBV4-1
d_gene: NA
j_gene: TRBJ1-1
CDR3aa: CASSPLAQGDTEAFF
CDR3nt: TGCGCCAGCAGCCCCCTCGCCCAGGGTGACACTGAAGCTTTCTTT

abundance: NA
v_gene: TRBV29-1
d_gene: NA
j_gene: TRBJ1-1
CDR3aa: CSGLRDMEAFF
CDR3nt: TGCAGCGGCCTCCGGGACATGGAAGCTTTCTTT

abundance: NA
v_gene: TRBV5-4
d_gene: NA
j_gene: TRBJ1-6
CDR3aa: CASSIGTPGGSPLHF
CDR3nt: TGTGCCAGCAGCATAGGGACACCCGGTGGGTCACCCCTCCACTTT

abundance: NA
v_gene: TRBV19
d_gene: NA
j_gene: TRBJ1-3
CDR3aa: CASSTKSDRRSGNTIYF
CDR3nt: TGTGCCAGTAGTACAAAGTCCGACAGACGCTCTGGAAACACCATATATTTT

abundance: few
v_gene: TRBV7-3
d_gene: NA
j_gene: TRBJ1-3
CDR3aa: CASSLDPGHTIYF
CDR3nt: TGTGCCAGCAGCTTAGATCCAGGGCACACCATATATTTT

abundance: NA
v_gene: TRBV7-9
d_gene: TRBD1
j_gene: TRBJ1-1
CDR3aa: CASTPGTGRDTEAFF
CDR3nt: TGTGCCAGCACTCCGGGGACAGGTAGGGACACTGAAGCTTTCTTT

abundance: few
v_gene: TRBV6-6
d_gene: NA
j_gene: TRBJ1-2
CDR3aa: CASTEVDRSYGYTF
CDR3nt: TGTGCCAGCACCGAAGTGGACAGATCTTATGGCTACACCTTC

abundance: once
v_gene: TRBV6-5
d_gene: NA
j_gene: TRBJ2-5
CDR3aa: CASTRGETQYF
CDR3nt: TGTGCCAGCACTAGGGGTGAGACCCAGTACTTC

abundance: NA
v_gene: TRBV19
d_gene: NA
j_gene: TRBJ1-4
CDR3aa: CASTQIGAKANEKLFF
CDR3nt: TGTGCCAGTACCCAAATAGGGGCCAAGGCTAATGAAAAACTGTTTTTT

abundance: NA
v_gene: TRBV11-1
d_gene: NA
j_gene: TRBJ2-5
CDR3aa: CASSLARQGKQETQYF
CDR3nt: TGTGCCAGCAGCTTAGCCCGGCAGGGGAAACAAGAGACCCAGTACTTC

abundance: NA
v_gene: TRBV9
d_gene: NA
j_gene: TRBJ2-5
CDR3aa: CASSVDPRRETQYF
CDR3nt: TGTGCCAGCAGCGTAGATCCTCGCAGGGAGACCCAGTACTTC

abundance: NA
v_gene: TRBV5-1
d_gene: TRBD1
j_gene: TRBJ1-1
CDR3aa: CASSSQGGNTEAFF
CDR3nt: TGCGCCAGCAGCTCCCAGGGGGGAAACACTGAAGCTTTCTTT

abundance: NA
v_gene: TRBV7-9
d_gene: NA
j_gene: TRBJ1-5
CDR3aa: CASSPIGVGVHQPQHF
CDR3nt: TGTGCCAGCAGCCCCATCGGGGTAGGTGTACATCAGCCCCAGCATTTT

abundance: NA
v_gene: TRBV3-1/TRBV3-2
d_gene: TRBD1
j_gene: TRBJ2-7
CDR3aa: CASSQAGTGYYEQYF
CDR3nt: TGTGCCAGCAGCCAAGCCGGGACAGGGTATTACGAGCAGTACTTC

abundance: NA
v_gene: TRBV11-2
d_gene: NA
j_gene: TRBJ2-3
CDR3aa: CASSFSSTDTQYF
CDR3nt: TGTGCCAGCAGCTTTTCTAGCACAGATACGCAGTATTTT

abundance: NA
v_gene: TRBV2
d_gene: TRBD1
j_gene: TRBJ1-6
CDR3aa: CASGQALGNSPLHF
CDR3nt: TGTGCCAGCGGACAGGCACTTGGGAATTCACCCCTCCACTTT

abundance: NA
v_gene: TRBV18
d_gene: TRBD1
j_gene: TRBJ1-2
CDR3aa: CASSPRTGTASLGGNYGYTF
CDR3nt: TGTGCCAGCTCACCACGGACCGGGACAGCCTCCCTCGGAGGAAACTATGGCTACACCTTC

abundance: NA
v_gene: TRBV9
d_gene: TRBD2
j_gene: TRBJ2-7
CDR3aa: CASSVAGGGVYEQYF
CDR3nt: TGTGCCAGCAGCGTAGCAGGCGGGGGGGTGTACGAGCAGTACTTC

abundance: NA
v_gene: TRBV5-1
d_gene: TRBD1
j_gene: TRBJ1-4
CDR3aa: CASSSGTGNMELFF
CDR3nt: TGCGCCAGCAGCTCGGGGACAGGTAACATGGAACTGTTTTTT

abundance: NA
v_gene: TRBV27
d_gene: TRBD1
j_gene: TRBJ1-2
CDR3aa: CASSLSPGGDGYTF
CDR3nt: TGTGCCAGCAGTTTATCGCCAGGGGGCGACGGCTACACCTTC

abundance: NA
v_gene: TRBV2
d_gene: NA
j_gene: TRBJ1-1
CDR3aa: CASRFQGTEAFF
CDR3nt: TGTGCCAGCAGGTTTCAGGGGACTGAAGCTTTCTTT

abundance: NA
v_gene: TRBV24-1
d_gene: NA
j_gene: TRBJ2-7
CDR3aa: CATSDPGLHPYEQYF
CDR3nt: TGTGCCACCAGTGATCCGGGACTTCACCCCTACGAGCAGTACTTC

abundance: NA
v_gene: TRBV28
d_gene: NA
j_gene: TRBJ1-1
CDR3aa: CASSLPGQNTEAFF
CDR3nt: TGTGCCAGCAGTTTACCCGGACAGAACACTGAAGCTTTCTTT

abundance: NA
v_gene: TRBV1
d_gene: NA
j_gene: TRBJ2-1
CDR3aa: CTSSLTIAGLYNEQFF
CDR3nt: TGCACCAGCAGCCTCACGATAGCGGGGCTATACAATGAGCAGTTCTTC

abundance: NA
v_gene: TRBV5-4
d_gene: NA
j_gene: TRBJ2-1
CDR3aa: CASRKGVSGAYNEQFF
CDR3nt: TGTGCCAGCAGAAAGGGGGTCAGCGGGGCGTACAATGAGCAGTTCTTC

abundance: NA
v_gene: TRBV5-4
d_gene: NA
j_gene: TRBJ2-1
CDR3aa: CASSLQGYNEQFF
CDR3nt: TGTGCCAGCAGCCTTCAGGGTTACAATGAGCAGTTCTTC

abundance: NA
v_gene: TRBV6-5
d_gene: NA
j_gene: TRBJ1-3
CDR3aa: CASSFQGAGNTIYF
CDR3nt: TGTGCCAGCAGTTTTCAGGGCGCTGGAAACACCATATATTTT

abundance: few
v_gene: TRBV3-1/TRBV3-2
d_gene: TRBD1
j_gene: TRBJ2-7
CDR3aa: CASSQQGAYYEQYF
CDR3nt: TGTGCCAGCAGCCAACAGGGGGCTTACTACGAGCAGTACTTC

abundance: once
v_gene: TRBV2
d_gene: NA
j_gene: TRBJ1-2
CDR3aa: CASSEQNYGYTF
CDR3nt: TGTGCCAGCAGTGAACAGAACTATGGCTACACCTTC

abundance: NA
v_gene: TRBV7-9
d_gene: TRBD1
j_gene: TRBJ2-2
CDR3aa: CASSSWTGRAAGELFF
CDR3nt: TGTGCCAGCAGCTCCTGGACAGGGCGGGCGGCCGGGGAGCTGTTTTTT

abundance: NA
v_gene: TRBV7-9
d_gene: NA
j_gene: TRBJ1-2
CDR3aa: CASSRESGYTF
CDR3nt: TGTGCCAGCAGCAGGGAGAGTGGCTACACCTTC

abundance: NA
v_gene: TRBV5-1
d_gene: TRBD1
j_gene: TRBJ2-1
CDR3aa: CASRVRGQDTNEQFF
CDR3nt: TGCGCCAGCCGGGTCAGGGGGCAGGATACGAATGAGCAGTTCTTC

abundance: NA
v_gene: TRBV12-5
d_gene: NA
j_gene: TRBJ1-5
CDR3aa: CASALDGIGNQPQHF
CDR3nt: TGTGCTAGTGCACTCGACGGGATTGGTAATCAGCCCCAGCATTTT

abundance: NA
v_gene: TRBV24-1
d_gene: TRBD1
j_gene: TRBJ2-3
CDR3aa: CATGDRGRTDTQYF
CDR3nt: TGTGCCACGGGGGACAGGGGGCGCACAGATACGCAGTATTTT

abundance: NA
v_gene: TRBV27
d_gene: TRBD2
j_gene: TRBJ2-7
CDR3aa: CASRFGASGSYEQYF
CDR3nt: TGTGCCAGCAGATTCGGGGCTAGCGGGTCCTACGAGCAGTACTTC

abundance: NA
v_gene: TRBV19
d_gene: NA
j_gene: TRBJ1-2
CDR3aa: CASSTGRGYGYTF
CDR3nt: TGTGCCAGTAGTACCGGACGGGGCTATGGCTACACCTTC

abundance: NA
v_gene: TRBV2
d_gene: NA
j_gene: TRBJ2-3
CDR3aa: CASVRGGRGTDTQYF
CDR3nt: TGTGCCAGCGTTCGCGGGGGCCGGGGCACAGATACGCAGTATTTT

abundance: few
v_gene: TRBV3-1/TRBV3-2
d_gene: NA
j_gene: TRBJ2-7
CDR3aa: CASSQGSASYEQYF
CDR3nt: TGTGCCAGCAGCCAAGGAAGCGCCTCCTACGAGCAGTACTTC

abundance: NA
v_gene: TRBV27
d_gene: TRBD1
j_gene: TRBJ2-7
CDR3aa: CASSGPGTGVSYEQYF
CDR3nt: TGTGCCAGCAGTGGACCCGGGACAGGAGTCTCCTACGAGCAGTACTTC

abundance: NA
v_gene: TRBV7-9
d_gene: TRBD1
j_gene: TRBJ2-2
CDR3aa: CASTSPGTGYTGELFF
CDR3nt: TGTGCCAGCACCAGTCCCGGGACAGGGTACACCGGGGAGCTGTTTTTT

abundance: once
v_gene: TRBV18
d_gene: NA
j_gene: TRBJ1-4
CDR3aa: CASSREAGEKLFF
CDR3nt: TGTGCCAGCTCGAGGGAGGCCGGAGAAAAACTGTTTTTT

abundance: NA
v_gene: TRBV5-1
d_gene: TRBD1
j_gene: TRBJ1-2
CDR3aa: CASSQGTGNNYGYTF
CDR3nt: TGCGCCAGCAGCCAAGGGACAGGAAATAACTATGGCTACACCTTC

abundance: NA
v_gene: TRBV2
d_gene: TRBD2
j_gene: TRBJ2-1
CDR3aa: CASSGSMAGTSGGETYNEQFF
CDR3nt: TGTGCCAGCAGTGGATCGATGGCCGGGACTAGCGGGGGGGAAACCTACAATGAGCAGTTCTTC

abundance: few
v_gene: TRBV5-1
d_gene: TRBD1
j_gene: TRBJ1-2
CDR3aa: CASSLVGTGSEGYTF
CDR3nt: TGCGCCAGCAGCTTGGTTGGGACAGGGTCGGAGGGCTACACCTTC

abundance: few
v_gene: TRBV3-1/TRBV3-2
d_gene: TRBD1
j_gene: TRBJ2-1
CDR3aa: CASSRKGQGTGEQFF
CDR3nt: TGTGCCAGCAGCCGCAAGGGACAGGGAACGGGTGAGCAGTTCTTC

abundance: NA
v_gene: TRBV5-6
d_gene: NA
j_gene: TRBJ1-2
CDR3aa: CASSSGLNYGYTF
CDR3nt: TGTGCCAGCAGCTCTGGCCTTAACTATGGCTACACCTTC